This T cell receptor beta chain was identified during a study of Graves' ophthalmopathy and Graves' hyperthyroidism. CDR3 size: 14 residues. V lost 10 bases to trimming and J lost 9 bases; unmatched junction nucleotides: 10. CDR1 SNHLY and CDR2 FYNNEI come from the germline V gene. TCR beta CDR3 amplification used RNA transcripts. The first-round RT-PCR employed HTBI primers together with the Qiagen OneStep RT-PCR kit. A multiplex PCR was then performed as the second round. TCRdb re-analysed the multiplex PCR reads in MiXCR, keeping a single row per CDR3 protein. Of 900,000 to 1,200,000 distinct CDR3 sequences in the sample, about 35% were seen once. Study-wide points: The blood repertoire also included most expanded thyroid clonotypes above 0.001 frequency. Distinction of ophthalmopathy from stable hyperthyroidism by a 13-signature model reached approximately 90% sensitivity and 70% to 83% specificity.

Worth noting for this clonotype: Antigen: not known.

The TCR was taken from an adult man with Graves' hyperthyroidism. The chain joins TRBV2 to TRBJ1-6, with 9 nucleotides matching TRBD1. The sample was peripheral blood or thyroid tissue (not recorded which). CDR3 in DNA: TGTGCCACCACGAGTTGGGACAGGGTTTCACCCCTCCACTTT. Encoded protein: CATTSWDRVSPLHF.